The clone carrying this TCR beta chain appeared a few times. The CDR3 has 13 amino acids. Deletions cut 0 bases from V and 10 bases from J, with 12 bases between. The germline gives CDR1 SGHTA, CDR2 FQGNSA. These data belong to a study of T-cell memory formation after mild COVID-19. Turning to the study itself: Each donor largely had its own TCR clusters.

MiXCR, applied by TCRdb to the 5' RACE reads, yields one record per CDR3 protein. In the table there are a few hundred thousand distinct CDR3 sequences, 20% to 25% of which are singletons. The specimen was PBMCs or a T cell subset sorted from them (not recorded which). The genes are TRBV7-2 and TRBJ1-2; a possible D gene is TRBD1 (5 bases). This sequence was found in a man younger than 35 who had mild COVID-19 (a few samples of this study predate the infection). Cell type and time point are not known. CDR3 sequence (DNA): TGTGCCAGCAGCTTAGCGCTTAGGACAACCTACACCTTC. It is translated as CASSLALRTTYTF.